This is a list of T cell receptor beta chains from one sample in a study of blood T cells in healthy people across ages. A single record per CDR3 protein comes from TCRdb applying MiXCR to the 5' RACE reads. This repertoire shows about 570,000 distinct CDR3 sequences, 27% found once; its top ten account for less than 20%. The sequenced sample was blood. The receptors were gathered from a woman aged 70 to 79 in good health. Each CDR3 is given with its conserved first and last residue. A D gene is named only where the DNA matches it firmly. Only part of the rows carry a size: once, few, many, or a class if the clone is expanded.

few	TRBV28	NA	TRBJ1-2	CASSGRSTGYGYTF	TGTGCCAGCAGTGGACGAAGTACGGGCTATGGCTACACCTTC
NA	TRBV29-1	TRBD1	TRBJ2-7	CSTYGTDNYEQYF	TGCAGCACCTATGGGACAGATAACTACGAGCAGTACTTC
NA	TRBV30	NA	TRBJ1-6	CALQAGDGSPLHF	TGTGCCTTACAGGCGGGGGACGGTTCACCCCTCCACTTT
NA	TRBV5-1	TRBD2	TRBJ2-7	CASSLPSGTSLHEQYF	TGCGCCAGCAGCTTACCCTCCGGGACTAGCTTACACGAGCAGTACTTC
NA	TRBV5-1	NA	TRBJ2-3	CASSLGQGVPDTQYF	TGCGCCAGCAGCTTGGGGCAGGGAGTACCAGACACGCAGTATTTT
few	TRBV7-3	NA	TRBJ2-1	CASSRLGSNEQFF	TGTGCCAGCAGCCGTCTCGGATCGAATGAGCAGTTCTTC
few	TRBV6-2/TRBV6-3	NA	TRBJ2-5	CASAGRSKVETQYF	TGTGCCAGCGCGGGACGCTCGAAGGTAGAGACCCAGTACTTC
NA	TRBV4-3	NA	TRBJ2-5	CASSEELHRDQYF	TGCGCCAGCAGCGAAGAACTCCACCGGGACCAGTACTTC
NA	TRBV12-3/TRBV12-4	NA	TRBJ1-5	CASSLELGVYYQPQHF	TGTGCCAGCAGTTTAGAATTGGGGGTGTACTATCAGCCCCAGCATTTT
NA	TRBV29-1	NA	TRBJ1-1	CSVELLTGSGTEAFF	TGCAGCGTTGAACTACTAACAGGGAGCGGAACTGAAGCTTTCTTT
many	TRBV29-1	NA	TRBJ1-2	CSVLVLSYGYTF	TGCAGCGTTCTGGTCTTATCCTATGGCTACACCTTC
few	TRBV5-5	NA	TRBJ2-7	CASRPWDTSYEQYF	TGTGCCAGCAGACCATGGGACACCTCCTACGAGCAGTACTTC
once	TRBV27	NA	TRBJ1-1	CASSVRTGFTEAFF	TGTGCCAGCAGTGTCCGTACAGGGTTCACTGAAGCTTTCTTT
few	TRBV9	NA	TRBJ1-2	CASSVAQVSYGYTF	TGTGCCAGCAGCGTAGCTCAAGTCAGCTATGGCTACACCTTC
few	TRBV6-2/TRBV6-3	TRBD1	TRBJ2-6	CASSYPPNRGPKSANVLTF	TGTGCCAGCAGTTACCCTCCTAACAGGGGGCCTAAAAGTGCCAACGTCCTGACTTTC
few	TRBV7-9	NA	TRBJ1-4	CASSSGQPSTNEKLFF	TGTGCCAGCAGCTCTGGACAGCCATCAACTAATGAAAAACTGTTTTTT
NA	TRBV5-6	NA	TRBJ2-5	CASSNDRQETQYF	TGTGCCAGCAGCAACGACAGGCAAGAGACCCAATACTTC
few	TRBV19	TRBD2	TRBJ2-1	CASSRTSGATYNEQFF	TGTGCCAGTAGTAGGACTAGCGGGGCTACCTACAATGAGCAGTTCTTC
NA	TRBV7-2	TRBD2	TRBJ2-4	CASSQNSGTSGGWNIQYF	TGTGCCAGCAGTCAGAACTCCGGGACTAGCGGGGGTTGGAACATTCAGTACTTC
NA	TRBV12-3/TRBV12-4	TRBD2	TRBJ2-1	CASSLTGGRGNEQFF	TGTGCCAGCAGTTTGACGGGGGGGCGAGGAAATGAGCAGTTCTTC
NA	TRBV20-1	TRBD2	TRBJ2-7	CSAHQLAGDYEQYF	TGCAGTGCCCACCAACTAGCGGGGGACTACGAGCAGTACTTC
NA	TRBV12-3/TRBV12-4	TRBD1	TRBJ2-5	CASILTGGETQYF	TGTGCCAGCATATTAACAGGGGGGGAGACCCAGTACTTC
NA	TRBV5-1	NA	TRBJ2-1	CATKLQQSYNEQFF	TGCGCCACCAAACTACAGCAATCCTACAATGAGCAGTTCTTC
NA	TRBV6-2/TRBV6-3	NA	TRBJ2-1	CASTTPQGRNEQFF	TGTGCCAGCACCACACCGCAGGGGAGGAATGAGCAGTTCTTC
few	TRBV5-6	NA	TRBJ1-5	CASSLQGYSNQPQHF	TGTGCCAGCAGTTTGCAGGGGTATAGCAATCAGCCCCAGCATTTT
few	TRBV25-1	TRBD1	TRBJ1-2	CASTDRGLNGYTF	TGTGCCAGCACGGACAGGGGGCTTAATGGCTACACCTTC
NA	TRBV9	TRBD2	TRBJ2-3	CASSSSGGQTDTQYF	TGTGCCAGCAGCTCATCGGGGGGGCAGACAGATACGCAGTATTTT
NA	TRBV12-3/TRBV12-4	NA	TRBJ1-2	CASSFSPQYYGYTF	TGTGCCAGCAGTTTTTCCCCCCAGTACTATGGCTACACCTTC
medium-sized	TRBV11-3	TRBD2	TRBJ2-3	CASSHSFSGGASDTQYF	TGTGCCAGCAGCCATTCCTTTAGCGGGGGGGCCTCAGATACGCAGTATTTT
NA	TRBV11-2	TRBD2	TRBJ2-1	CASSLRRAGGNEQFF	TGTGCCAGCAGCTTAAGACGAGCGGGGGGGAATGAGCAGTTCTTC
NA	TRBV4-2	NA	TRBJ2-5	CASSQGQETQYF	TGTGCCAGCAGCCAGGGCCAAGAGACCCAGTACTTC
few	TRBV7-9	TRBD2	TRBJ2-1	CASTLAGGNNEQFF	TGTGCCAGCACCCTAGCGGGGGGAAACAATGAGCAGTTCTTC
NA	TRBV20-1	NA	TRBJ2-7	CSAEGQSLSSYEQYF	TGCAGTGCCGAAGGACAGTCCTTGAGCTCCTACGAGCAGTACTTC
NA	TRBV12-3/TRBV12-4	NA	TRBJ1-2	CASSSRSWGYTF	TGTGCCAGCAGCTCACGCTCCTGGGGCTACACCTTC
NA	TRBV4-1	NA	TRBJ2-6	CASSLVASPGVGANVLTF	TGCGCCAGCAGCCTCGTCGCGAGCCCCGGGGTAGGTGCCAACGTCCTGACTTTC
few	TRBV19	TRBD2	TRBJ2-1	CASRTSGYYNEQFF	TGTGCCAGTAGAACTAGCGGATATTACAATGAGCAGTTCTTC
few	TRBV7-2	NA	TRBJ1-3	CASSSLSHSGNTIYF	TGTGCCAGCAGCTCCCTCAGCCACTCTGGAAACACCATATATTTT
NA	TRBV12-3/TRBV12-4	NA	TRBJ1-2	CASSFDLGDYGYTF	TGTGCCAGCAGTTTTGATCTCGGGGACTATGGCTACACCTTC
few	TRBV6-1	TRBD2	TRBJ2-3	CASSEGGSGGGDTQYF	TGTGCCAGCAGTGAAGGGGGTAGCGGGGGTGGGGATACGCAGTATTTT
NA	TRBV6-5	NA	TRBJ2-7	CASSYQASYEQYF	TGTGCCAGCAGTTACCAAGCTTCCTACGAGCAGTACTTC
once	TRBV12-3/TRBV12-4	TRBD1	TRBJ2-5	CASSEQGRQETQYF	TGTGCCAGCAGTGAACAGGGGCGACAAGAGACCCAGTACTTC
NA	TRBV3-1	NA	TRBJ2-3	CASSQVRGGTDTQYF	TGTGCCAGCAGCCAAGTTCGAGGGGGCACAGATACGCAGTATTTT
NA	TRBV7-3	TRBD1	TRBJ2-5	CASSLTGTGGETQYF	TGTGCCAGCAGCTTAACGGGGACAGGGGGAGAGACCCAGTACTTC
NA	TRBV14	TRBD1	TRBJ2-7	CASSQDRTGIYEQYF	TGTGCCAGCAGCCAAGATCGGACAGGGATCTACGAGCAGTACTTC
NA	TRBV7-2	NA	TRBJ2-4	CASSFSLDGIQYF	TGTGCCAGCAGCTTTAGTTTAGATGGCATTCAGTACTTC